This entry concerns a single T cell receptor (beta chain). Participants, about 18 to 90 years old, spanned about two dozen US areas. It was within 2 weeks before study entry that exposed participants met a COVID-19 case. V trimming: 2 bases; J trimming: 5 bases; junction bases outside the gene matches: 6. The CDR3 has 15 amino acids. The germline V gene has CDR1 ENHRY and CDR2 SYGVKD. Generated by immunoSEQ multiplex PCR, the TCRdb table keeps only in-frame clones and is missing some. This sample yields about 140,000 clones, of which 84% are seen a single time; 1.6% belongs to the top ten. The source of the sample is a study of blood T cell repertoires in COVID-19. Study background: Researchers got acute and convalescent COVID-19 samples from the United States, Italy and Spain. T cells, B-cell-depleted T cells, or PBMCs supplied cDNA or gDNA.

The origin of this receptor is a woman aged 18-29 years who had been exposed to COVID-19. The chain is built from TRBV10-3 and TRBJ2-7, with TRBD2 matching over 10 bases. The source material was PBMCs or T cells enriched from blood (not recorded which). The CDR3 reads CAISEPGLAGDEQYF. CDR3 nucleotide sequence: TGTGCCATCAGTGAGCCGGGGCTAGCGGGAGACGAGCAGTACTTC.